This T cell receptor beta chain was recovered during a study of blood T cell repertoires in COVID-19 (TCRdb year 2020). For the wider study: Samples from collaborators originated in the United States, Italy and Spain and spanned both the acute and convalescent phases of COVID-19. The dataset comprised deeply sampled blood TCRbeta repertoires from subjects exposed to, actively infected with, or recovered from COVID-19. The material from the prospective study consisted of cDNA or gDNA derived from T cells, B-cell-depleted T cells, or PBMCs. Samples were obtained from the ongoing ImmuneRACE study (first 160 participants) and from 1,254 subjects provided by 6 global collaborators. HLA class I and class II types, where available, came from metadata supplied by the sample provider rather than from assay-based typing. A de-identified subject ID, COVID-19 status, age in years and sex were almost always included in the sample metadata. A freely available public database, intended as a resource for researchers studying the immune response to SARS-CoV-2, is where the repertoires were released. Paper-wide results and their limitations: How much clinical and demographic metadata was included differed by source and by participant, and the metadata was provided uncurated.

Note on this clone: Its antigen is currently not known. Base qualities are not at hand, and no much larger clone is one base apart.

Via the germline V gene, CDR1 is SGHRS and CDR2 YFSETQ. V was cut back by 4 bases and J by 0 bases, leaving a gap of 11 bases between them. From cysteine to phenylalanine, the CDR3 is 15 amino acids long. The retained sequence is limited to the CDR3, 45 bases, with the frame set at the first base. TCRbeta CDR3 regions were amplified from genomic DNA by means of the immunoSEQ Assay, a bias-controlled multiplex PCR. The paper's data handling went like this. The number of nucleated cells in each sample was estimated from the amplification of reference gene primers within the assay. Sequence reads were collapsed and filtered to measure the absolute abundance of every unique TCRbeta CDR3 rearrangement. For each sample, productive Simpson clonality was calculated as the square root of Simpson's diversity index over productive rearrangements. TCRdb took over this immuneACCESS table, retaining in-frame rearrangements with V and J assigned. Such tables are incomplete; in checked studies, under half of the missing clones stem from an unresolved V gene, and the remainder is unexplained. The V and J calls and clone size were taken over from that table, and D and trimming were inferred from the DNA. A total of 200,000 to 250,000 clones appear in this sample, about 90% of them only once. About 3.5% of the sample belongs to the ten largest clones.

Participants in the prospective study were aged 18 to 89 years, lived in 20 to 30 United States geographic areas, and enrolled through a virtual design. In the prospective study, participants were assigned to cohorts based on the clinical history participants reported in a screening survey and a study questionnaire. A participant counted as exposed if, within 2 weeks of entering the study, that participant had been in contact with someone who had a PCR-confirmed or clinician-diagnosed COVID-19 case. Each participant in the prospective study had whole blood, serum and a nasopharyngeal or oropharyngeal swab collected by mobile phlebotomists. Participants in the prospective study had the option to provide additional blood draws and questionnaires over a roughly 2-month period. Before DNA extraction, blood samples from the prospective study were shipped at room temperature or frozen.

The V gene is TRBV5-1 and the J gene is TRBJ1-3, with the D gene not confidently named. Sequenced: PBMCs or T cells enriched from blood (not recorded which). This TCR was recovered from a woman in her twenties or thirties who had been exposed to COVID-19. The DNA sequence is given as TGCGCCAGCAGCGTAGACAAGAGCTCTGGAAACACCATATATTTT. Translated, this gives CASSVDKSSGNTIYF.